These 8 T cell receptor beta chains share one sample of origin, sequenced in a study of T cell changes during pregnancy in multiple sclerosis. The repertoire was sequenced with immunoSEQ multiplex PCR; TCRdb's copy has only in-frame clones and lacks some. Of about 93,000 clones listed, 85% to 95% are singletons. This material consisted of peripheral blood, taken before pregnancy. The receptors derive from a female donor with multiple sclerosis, enrolled in a pregnancy study.

The genes are TRBV18 and TRBJ2-3; unclear D gene. Trimming pared 1 base from V and 1 base from J, leaving 6 bases between. Germline-derived CDR1 and CDR2 are KGHSH and LQKENI. CDR3 length: 14 residues. CDR3 sequence: CASSPRAGTDTQYF. In DNA form, the CDR3 reads TGTGCCAGCTCACCACGGGCAGGCACAGATACGCAGTATTTT.

The V call is TRBV5-1, the J call TRBJ2-1; TRBD1 agrees at 8 bases. Per the germline V gene, CDR1 is SGHRS and CDR2 is YFSETQ. This CDR3 comprises 17 residues. Unmatched junction bases numbered 8, after V lost 3 bases and J lost 0 bases. The CDR3 coding sequence is TGCGCCAGCAGCTCGACTATTACAGGGGGCTCCTACAATGAGCAGTTCTTC. Translated, it gives CASSSTITGGSYNEQFF. Full variable domain (rest looked up from reference TRBV5-1 and TRBJ2-1): KAGVTQTPRYLIKTRGQQVTLSCSPISGHRSVSWYQQTPGQGLQFLFEYFSETQRNKGNFPGRFSGRQFSNSRSEMNVSTLELGDSALYLCASSSTITGGSYNEQFFGPGTRLTVL.

The rearrangement links TRBV5-1 to TRBJ1-2, with a weak D call TRBD1 (5 bases). Germline V gene lookup returns CDR1 SGHRS and CDR2 YFSETQ. V lost 4 bases and J lost 2, with 12 bases in between. CDR3 size: 14 residues. For the CDR3, the DNA is TGCGCCAGCAGCCAGGGCGGGGGGAACTATGGCTACACCTTC. As protein: CASSQGGGNYGYTF.

This sequence joins TRBV5-1 and TRBJ2-3, with 8 nucleotides matching TRBD1. In germline, CDR1 is SGHRS, CDR2 YFSETQ. The CDR3 runs 16 residues. The J segment lost 1 base and the V segment lost 4 bases, leaving 8 bases of the junction unmatched. The CDR3 spells CASSLSGGAGTDTQYF. The DNA of the CDR3 is TGCGCCAGCAGCCTATCAGGGGGCGCCGGCACAGATACGCAGTATTTT.

The V and J genes are TRBV2 and TRBJ2-5; 13 bases match TRBD2. This CDR3 region has 16 residues. Trimming at V came to 5 bases and at J to 5 bases, leaving 8 bases not matched to a gene. CDR1 and CDR2 (germline): SNHLY, FYNNEI. This CDR3 is CASSPTSGGAYETQYF. In nucleotides, the CDR3 is TGTGCCAGCAGTCCTACTAGCGGGGGGGCCTATGAGACCCAGTACTTC.

DNA for the CDR3: TGTGCCAGCAGCTTAGGGAGCCAGCACTATGGCTACACCTTC. This translates into CASSLGSQHYGYTF. The rearrangement links TRBV11-2 to TRBJ1-2, with unresolved D. Germline V gives CDR1 SGHAT, CDR2 FQNNGV. V was shortened by 1 base and J by 3 bases, with 9 bases between the two germline ends. The CDR3 contains 14 residues.

The rearrangement uses TRBV6-5 and TRBJ2-2; possible D gene TRBD2, 6 bases. The CDR3 runs to 15 residues. Germline-derived CDR1 and CDR2 are MNHEY and SVGAGI. Trimming took 6 bases from V and 6 from J, leaving 17 bases between them. CDR3 protein: CASSPDGGRSGELFF. The CDR3 bases are TGTGCCAGCAGCCCCGACGGAGGGAGGTCCGGGGAGCTGTTTTTT.

The chain is built from TRBV9 and TRBJ2-7; the D gene is possibly TRBD2 (5 bases). With 0 bases removed from V and 3 bases from J, the gap between germline ends came to 10 bases. In germline, CDR1 is SGDLS, CDR2 YYNGEE. CDR3 size: 14 residues. In DNA form, the CDR3 reads TGTGCCAGCAGCGTAGGCGGGTCAAACTACGAGCAGTACTTC. Its translation is CASSVGGSNYEQYF.